This is a list of T cell receptor beta chains from one sample in a study of blood T cell repertoires in COVID-19. Using immunoSEQ multiplex PCR, the repertoire was profiled, and TCRdb retains in-frame clones only, with some absent. Of some 170,000 clones listed, 75% to 85% were seen once; the top ten hold roughly 15%. The sequencing sample was made of PBMCs or T cells enriched from blood (not recorded which). The receptors were gathered from a man between 50 and 59 years old who had recovered from COVID-19. Both conserved end residues are part of each CDR3. Fields, in order: CDR3 DNA, CDR3 protein, J gene, clone size, D gene, V gene. A D gene is named only where the DNA matches it firmly. Expanded clones get a size class; other rows say once, few or many, or leave the size out.

TGTGCCAGCTCACCACCTGGTCCTAGCGGGAACAATGAGCAGTTCTTC | CASSPPGPSGNNEQFF | TRBJ2-1 | - | TRBD2 | TRBV18
TGTGCCAGCAGCCGACTAGCGGGGGCATACAATGAGCAGTTCTTC | CASSRLAGAYNEQFF | TRBJ2-1 | - | TRBD2 | TRBV11-1
TGTGCCAGCAGCCTCGACAGCCTAGAGACCCAGTACTTC | CASSLDSLETQYF | TRBJ2-5 | - | - | TRBV7-9
TGTGCCAGCGGTAAGCGGGGGGGCTACGAGCAGTACTTC | CASGKRGGYEQYF | TRBJ2-7 | - | TRBD2 | TRBV12-3/TRBV12-4
TGTGCCAGCAGCCGTCCGGGGGGGCCCTCCTATAATTCACCCCTCCACTTT | CASSRPGGPSYNSPLHF | TRBJ1-6 | - | - | TRBV3-1/TRBV3-2
TGTGCCAGCAGTGAAGAAACTAGTGGGTCCTCGGAGACCCAGTACTTC | CASSEETSGSSETQYF | TRBJ2-5 | - | - | TRBV6-1
TGTGCCAGCAGGGTCGGGACAGCAGAGGGGCAAGAGACCCAGTACTTC | CASRVGTAEGQETQYF | TRBJ2-5 | - | TRBD1 | TRBV2
TGCAGCGTTGTCGAAGGGTCAGGGGGAAACACCATATATTTT | CSVVEGSGGNTIYF | TRBJ1-3 | - | - | TRBV29-1
TGTGCCAGCAGCGGACAGTTTGAAAAACTGTTTTTT | CASSGQFEKLFF | TRBJ1-4 | - | - | TRBV7-9
TGTGCCAGCAGTTACCCAGAATCTAGCACTGAAGCTTTCTTT | CASSYPESSTEAFF | TRBJ1-1 | few | - | TRBV6-5
TGTGCCAGCAGCCTCGGGACAGGGACAAATGAGCAGTTCTTC | CASSLGTGTNEQFF | TRBJ2-1 | - | TRBD1 | TRBV5-6
TGTGCTAGTGGTCTTATCAGCGGGGTAGGAAAGAATGAGCAGTTCTTC | CASGLISGVGKNEQFF | TRBJ2-1 | few | TRBD2 | TRBV12-5